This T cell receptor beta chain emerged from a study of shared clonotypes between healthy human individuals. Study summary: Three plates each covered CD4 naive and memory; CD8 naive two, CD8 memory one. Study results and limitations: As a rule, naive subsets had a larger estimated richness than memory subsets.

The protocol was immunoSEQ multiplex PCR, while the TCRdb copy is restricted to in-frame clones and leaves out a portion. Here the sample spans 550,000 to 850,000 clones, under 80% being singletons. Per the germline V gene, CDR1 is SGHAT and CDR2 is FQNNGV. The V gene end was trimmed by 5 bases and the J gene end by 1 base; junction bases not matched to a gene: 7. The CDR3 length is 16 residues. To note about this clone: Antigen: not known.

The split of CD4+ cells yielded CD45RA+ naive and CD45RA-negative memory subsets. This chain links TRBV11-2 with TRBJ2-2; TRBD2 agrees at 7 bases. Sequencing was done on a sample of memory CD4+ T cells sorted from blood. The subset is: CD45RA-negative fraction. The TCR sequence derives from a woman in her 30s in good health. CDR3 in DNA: TGTGCCAGCAGCCCCCAAGCGGGAATGAACACCGGGGAGCTGTTTTTT. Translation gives CASSPQAGMNTGELFF.